The next 9 T cell receptor beta chains were all read from a single sample in a study of T cells in localized non-small cell lung cancer. Repertoires were generated with immunoSEQ multiplex PCR, while TCRdb's copy carries only in-frame clones and drops some. The data show fewer than 45,000 clones, approximately 86% seen once. The source material was peripheral blood, sampled before any cancer treatment. The receptors were sampled from a man between 40 and 70 years old with stage I lung adenocarcinoma.

This clone occurred once. V is TRBV19 and J is TRBJ1-1; D not certain. The CDR3 spans 14 residues. V dropped 4 bases and J dropped 0 bases, with 9 bases sitting between them. Germline lookup yields CDR1 LNHDA and CDR2 SQIVND (reference sequence). CDR3 DNA: TGTGCCAGTAGTACCCCGCGGTTGAACACTGAAGCTTTCTTT. Its protein product is CASSTPRLNTEAFF.

This chain connects TRBV19 to TRBJ1-5, with a tentative D call TRBD1 (5 bases). From germline, CDR1 is LNHDA and CDR2 SQIVND (reference sequence). The CDR3 length is 15 residues. Trimming removed 3 bases at V and 3 bases at J, with 12 bases between. The CDR3 loop is CASSISQGYNQPQHF. The CDR3 DNA reads as TGTGCCAGTAGTATTTCGCAGGGCTACAATCAGCCCCAGCATTTT.

The chain joins TRBV4-1 to TRBJ2-3; D possibly corresponds to TRBD2 (6 bases). The germline CDR1 and CDR2 sequences are MGHRA and YSYEKL. The length of the CDR3 is 17 residues. With 11 bases removed from V and 3 bases from J, the gap between germline ends came to 27 bases. The CDR3 region has the DNA TGCGCCGCGGGAATCGCCCTTTTAGCCGGGCAGACAGATACGCAGTATTTT. It codes for CAAGIALLAGQTDTQYF.

The gene calls are TRBV4-2 and TRBJ2-7, with 9 bases aligning to TRBD1. From germline, CDR1 is LGHNA and CDR2 YNFKEQ. This CDR3 region has 16 residues. The V gene end was trimmed by 0 bases and the J gene end by 3 bases; junction bases not matched to a gene: 6. In DNA, the CDR3 is TGTGCCAGCAGCCAAGAATTGGGGACAGGGTTCTACGAGCAGTACTTC. Translated: CASSQELGTGFYEQYF.

J is TRBJ2-5 and V is TRBV6-5; 7 bases align to TRBD1. Germline V gene sequence: CDR1 MNHEY, CDR2 SVGAGI. V was pared by 6 bases and J by 0 bases, with 7 bases of the junction left unmatched. The CDR3 totals 15 residues. The CDR3 nucleotides read TGTGCCAGCAGCCCGGGACAGAGCTACCAAGAGACCCAGTACTTC. Translating gives CASSPGQSYQETQYF.

This chain connects TRBV11-2 to TRBJ1-2; 7 bases agree with TRBD1. The V segment lost 1 base and the J segment 5 bases; nucleotides outside the gene matches: 10. This CDR3 region has 16 residues. The germline V gene has CDR1 SGHAT and CDR2 FQNNGV. The CDR3 region is CASSLGRGGLTYGYTF. CDR3 nucleotide sequence: TGTGCCAGCAGCTTAGGTAGAGGGGGCTTGACTTATGGCTACACCTTC.

This sequence joins TRBV5-5 and TRBJ2-5, with TRBD2 matching 7 bases. With V trimmed by 4 bases and J by 3 bases, 6 bases remained unmatched. The CDR3 is 14 amino acids. Germline assignment: CDR1 SGHKS and CDR2 YYEKEE (reference sequence). The CDR3 bases are TGTGCCAGCAGCACCCTAGCGGAAGAAGAGACCCAGTACTTC. Residues: CASSTLAEEETQYF. Supplemented by reference TRBV5-5 and TRBJ2-5, the full variable domain reads DAGVTQSPTHLIKTRGQQVTLRCSPISGHKSVSWYQQVLGQGPQFIFQYYEKEERGRGNFPDRFSARQFPNYSSELNVNALLLGDSALYLCASSTLAEEETQYFGPGTRLLVL.

The V and J genes are TRBV7-9 and TRBJ1-4; no firm D call. The CDR3 is 16 amino acids. The V gene's germline CDR1 is SEHNR and CDR2 FQNEAQ (reference sequence). The V and J ends lost 0 bases and 0 bases respectively, with 8 bases between them. The CDR3 nucleotides read TGTGCCAGCAGCTTAGCATACAGTGCAACTAATGAAAAACTGTTTTTT. Protein sequence: CASSLAYSATNEKLFF.

This chain links TRBV7-2 with TRBJ2-7, with 9 positions matching TRBD1. CDR3 length equals 15 residues. The germline V gene has CDR1 SGHTA and CDR2 FQGNSA. Trimming removed 6 bases from V and 5 bases from J; junction bases left unmatched: 11. The CDR3 protein is CASRDPGTGINEQYF. CDR3 in DNA: TGTGCCAGCAGAGACCCCGGGACAGGGATCAACGAGCAGTACTTC.